These 32 T cell receptor beta chains were all obtained from the same sample, sequenced in a study of blood T cell repertoires in COVID-19. The assay was immunoSEQ multiplex PCR, and TCRdb's table has in-frame clones only and misses some. The table shows hundreds of thousands of clones, with approximately 88% occurring only once. Sequences were obtained from peripheral blood. These receptors originate from a young woman with COVID-19, enrolled during active disease.

The table lists this clone with a count of one. The rearrangement joins TRBV11-3 to TRBJ2-5; a possible D gene is TRBD2 (5 bases). Looked up from germline, CDR1 is SGHNT and CDR2 is YENEEA. V lost 5 bases and J lost 4, with 14 bases in between. The CDR3 loop spans 14 amino acids. The CDR3 DNA reads as TGTGCCAGCAGCCCGCCTGGAGGTCGAGAGACCCAGTACTTC. Translated, it gives CASSPPGGRETQYF.

The rearrangement joins TRBV18 to TRBJ1-3, with D possibly matching TRBD1 (6 bases). Germline V lookup: CDR1 KGHSH, CDR2 LQKENI. Trimming took off 2 bases at V and 5 bases at J, with 10 bases between the two ends. The CDR3 contains 14 residues. The chain's CDR3 is CASSPNRVRNTIYF. The CDR3, as DNA: TGTGCCAGCTCACCAAACAGGGTTAGAAACACCATATATTTT.

The chain couples TRBV7-9 to TRBJ2-2; 10 bases map to TRBD1. The CDR3 spans 15 residues. The V and J ends lost 3 bases and 4 bases, in that order; junction bases with no gene match: 2. CDR1 and CDR2 (germline): SEHNR, FQNEAQ (reference sequence). The chain's CDR3 is CASSFGTGVTGELFF. The CDR3 DNA reads as TGTGCCAGCAGCTTTGGGACAGGGGTCACCGGGGAGCTGTTTTTT.

This chain links TRBV19 with TRBJ2-3; 8 nucleotides line up with TRBD1. There are 17 residues in the CDR3. Germline V gives CDR1 LNHDA, CDR2 SQIVND (reference sequence). The ends lost 6 bases at V and 3 bases at J; junction bases unmatched: 14. CDR3 sequence reads: CASSTGQGVSYTDTQYF. CDR3 DNA sequence: TGTGCCAGTAGCACAGGACAGGGCGTGAGTTATACAGATACGCAGTATTTT.

The chain combines TRBV6-1 with TRBJ1-1; TRBD1 is a possible D gene (5 bases). Germline V CDR1 and CDR2: MNHNS, SASEGT. The V and J ends lost 3 bases and 0 bases respectively, with 11 bases between them. The CDR3 contains 15 residues. Written as DNA, the CDR3 is TGTGCCAGCAGTGATAGGGGCAGATTGAACACTGAAGCTTTCTTT. Translating gives CASSDRGRLNTEAFF.

This clone was found a few times. The V call is TRBV5-1, the J call TRBJ2-2, with 7 bases lining up with TRBD1. The CDR3 extends over 14 amino acids. The germline V gene encodes CDR1 SGHRS and CDR2 YFSETQ. V gave up 4 bases and J gave up 4 bases; unmatched junction bases: 4. Here the CDR3 reads CASSPGQVTGELFF. For the CDR3, the DNA is TGCGCCAGCAGCCCCGGACAGGTCACCGGGGAGCTGTTTTTT. The full variable domain, rest sourced from reference TRBV5-1 and TRBJ2-2, is KAGVTQTPRYLIKTRGQQVTLSCSPISGHRSVSWYQQTPGQGLQFLFEYFSETQRNKGNFPGRFSGRQFSNSRSEMNVSTLELGDSALYLCASSPGQVTGELFFGEGSRLTVL.

The chain carries TRBV7-8 and TRBJ1-2; the D gene is possibly TRBD1 (6 bases). Germline loops: CDR1 SGHVS, CDR2 FQNEAQ. V lost 1 base and J 4 bases, leaving 16 bases between the germline ends. There are 16 residues in the CDR3. The CDR3 DNA is TGTGCCAGCAGCTTAGTTGCAGGACAGAGGGCCTATGGCTACACCTTC. It specifies CASSLVAGQRAYGYTF. Based on the CDR3 plus reference TRBV7-8 and TRBJ1-2, the full variable domain is GAGVSQSPRYKVAKRGQDVALRCDPISGHVSLFWYQQALGQGPEFLTYFQNEAQLDKSGLPSDRFFAERPEGSVSTLKIQRTQQEDSAVYLCASSLVAGQRAYGYTFGSGTRLTVV.

The chain couples TRBV7-9 to TRBJ1-4; possibly TRBD1 for D (5 bases). This CDR3 has 15 residues. CDR1 and CDR2 from the germline V gene are SEHNR and FQNEAQ (reference sequence). Trimming took 5 bases from V and 0 from J, leaving 10 bases between them. The CDR3 DNA sequence: TGTGCCAGCAGCCGTACGACAGCAACTAATGAAAAACTGTTTTTT. Residues: CASSRTTATNEKLFF.

The chain employs TRBV7-2 and TRBJ2-3; D remains ambiguous. There are 15 residues in the CDR3. Trimming left V 2 bases short and J 2 bases short, with 11 bases between. CDR1 is SGHTA, CDR2 FQGNSA, per germline. The CDR3 sequence: CASSLPLGDTDTQYF. The CDR3 coding sequence is TGTGCCAGCAGCTTACCCTTAGGAGACACAGATACGCAGTATTTT.

The chain joins TRBV5-6 to TRBJ1-3; 7 bases are shared with TRBD1. The CDR3 is 14 residues long. Germline-derived CDR1 and CDR2 are SGHDT and YYEEEE. The ends lost 1 base at V and 8 bases at J; junction bases unmatched: 6. CDR3 nucleotide sequence: TGTGCCAGCAGCTTGTTTGGACAGGTTGACACCATATATTTT. Residues: CASSLFGQVDTIYF. The full variable domain, completed using reference TRBV5-6 and TRBJ1-3, is DAGVTQSPTHLIKTRGQQVTLRCSPKSGHDTVSWYQQALGQGPQFIFQYYEEEERQRGNFPDRFSGHQFPNYSSELNVNALLLGDSALYLCASSLFGQVDTIYFGEGSWLTVV.

The chain uses TRBV3-1 (or the pseudogene TRBV3-2) and TRBJ2-1; D gene unclear. Per the germline V gene, CDR1 is LGHDT and CDR2 is YNNKEL (reference sequence). V lost 0 bases to trimming and J lost 6 bases, with 12 bases between them. This CDR3 is built from 15 residues. DNA of the CDR3: TGTGCCAGCAGCCAAGATTTTAGACACAGCAATGAGCAGTTCTTC. Encoded protein: CASSQDFRHSNEQFF.

This chain connects TRBV7-9 to TRBJ2-3, with D possibly matching TRBD2 (6 bases). CDR1 is SEHNR and CDR2 is FQNEAQ in the germline V gene (reference sequence). V lost 3 bases and J lost 6, with 19 bases in between. The CDR3 has 16 residues. The CDR3 DNA follows: TGTGCCAGCAGCTTGGGAGAATTCTCGGGGGTGGATACGCAGTATTTT. It is translated as CASSLGEFSGVDTQYF.

The J gene is TRBJ1-1, the V gene TRBV18, with D uncertain. Between the trimmed V and J ends, which lost 3 bases and 6 bases, there was a span of 20 bases. This CDR3 region has 16 residues. Germline V gene lookup returns CDR1 KGHSH and CDR2 LQKENI. This CDR3 reads CASSPTLYGKGAEAFF. For the CDR3, the DNA is TGTGCCAGCTCACCCACGCTCTATGGCAAGGGAGCTGAAGCTTTCTTT.

V gene TRBV27 combines with J gene TRBJ2-7; TRBD1 aligns across 8 bases. V shed 6 bases and J 4 bases; nucleotides not matched to a gene: 8. This CDR3 has 14 amino acids. Germline lookup yields CDR1 MNHEY and CDR2 SMNVEV (reference sequence). CDR3 in DNA: TGTGCCAGCAGGGGGCAGGGGGCTTTATACGAGCAGTACTTC. Protein product: CASRGQGALYEQYF.

The chain recombines TRBV9 with TRBJ2-1; a possible D gene is TRBD1 (6 bases). V shed 3 bases and J shed 4 bases, with 14 bases lying between them. From germline, CDR1 is SGDLS and CDR2 YYNGEE. The length of the CDR3 is 15 residues. CDR3 in amino acids: CASSARDTAYNEQFF. CDR3 nucleotides: TGTGCCAGCAGCGCGAGGGACACGGCTTACAATGAGCAGTTCTTC.

The chain carries TRBV7-2 and TRBJ1-5; no firm D call. V was trimmed by 1 base and J by 6 bases, leaving 10 bases between them. The CDR3 totals 14 residues. Germline V CDR1 and CDR2: SGHTA, FQGNSA. The CDR3 spells CASSLGSASQPQHF. The CDR3 nucleotides read TGTGCCAGCAGCTTAGGCAGCGCTTCTCAGCCCCAGCATTTT.

V gene TRBV2 combines with J gene TRBJ1-4, with 8 bases matching TRBD1. Germline CDR1 and CDR2: SNHLY and FYNNEI. The J segment lost 4 bases and the V segment lost 6 bases, leaving 7 bases of the junction unmatched. CDR3 length: 15 amino acids. CDR3 in DNA: TGTGCCAGCAGCCCCGGACAGGGTCTTAATGAAAAACTGTTTTTT. Its translation: CASSPGQGLNEKLFF.

The chain is built from TRBV14 and TRBJ2-1; TRBD1 agrees at 9 bases. Germline-derived CDR1 and CDR2 are SGHDN and FVKESK. The CDR3 totals 17 residues. V trimming: 1 base; J trimming: 4 bases; junction bases outside the gene matches: 8. CDR3 nucleotide sequence: TGTGCCAGCAGCCAAGGACTGAGGGACAGGGTTTACAATGAGCAGTTCTTC. Translating it yields CASSQGLRDRVYNEQFF. Filled out from reference TRBV14 and TRBJ2-1, the complete variable domain reads EAGVTQFPSHSVIEKGQTVTLRCDPISGHDNLYWYRRVMGKEIKFLLHFVKESKQDESGMPNNRFLAERTGGTYSTLKVQPAELEDSGVYFCASSQGLRDRVYNEQFFGPGTRLTVL.

This CDR3 is CASSDSEGSTDTQYF. CDR3 sequence (DNA): TGTGCCAGCAGTGACTCAGAGGGATCGACAGATACGCAGTATTTT. The V gene is TRBV6-4, the J gene TRBJ2-3; possibly TRBD2 for D (5 bases). This CDR3 has 15 residues. V shed 0 bases and J shed 3 bases, with 10 bases lying between them. Germline CDR1 MRHNA, CDR2 SNTAGT.

This chain links TRBV19 with TRBJ1-1; 12 positions match TRBD1. Per the germline V gene, CDR1 is LNHDA and CDR2 is SQIVND (reference sequence). The CDR3 is 15 residues long. After removal of 5 bases from V and 1 base from J, the junction contained 2 bases not matched to a gene. The CDR3 spells CASSPGQGANTEAFF. CDR3 nucleotides: TGTGCCAGTAGTCCGGGACAGGGGGCGAACACTGAAGCTTTCTTT.

The rearrangement uses TRBV4-3 and TRBJ2-1; D might be TRBD1 (6 bases). The CDR3 is 13 amino acids. The V end was cut by 4 bases, the J end by 7 bases, with 11 bases between. Germline lookup yields CDR1 LGHNA and CDR2 YSLEER. CDR3 nucleotides: TGCGCCAGCAGCCCCAAGAGGGGGAATGAGCAGTTCTTC. This codes for CASSPKRGNEQFF.

This chain joins TRBV28 and TRBJ1-1, with a tentative D call TRBD1 (5 bases). V was clipped by 2 bases and J by 1 base, with 20 bases between them. The CDR3 sequence is 18 residues long. Germline CDR1 and CDR2: MDHEN and SYDVKM. The chain's CDR3 is CASSLIPRFQTANTEAFF. Written as DNA, the CDR3 is TGTGCCAGCAGTTTAATCCCCCGCTTTCAGACAGCGAACACTGAAGCTTTCTTT.

The chain has TRBV3-1 (or the pseudogene TRBV3-2) and TRBJ2-3; TRBD1 aligns across 8 bases. This CDR3 comprises 14 residues. CDR1 and CDR2 (germline): LGHDT, YNNKEL (reference sequence). V was clipped by 4 bases and J by 6 bases; unmatched bases: 6. The CDR3 nucleotides read TGTGCCAGCAGCCGCGGACAGGGACCCGATACGCAGTATTTT. Its protein product is CASSRGQGPDTQYF.

In this sample, this clone turned up once. V gene TRBV7-9 combines with J gene TRBJ2-5; the match to TRBD1 covers 8 bases. Germline V gives CDR1 SEHNR, CDR2 FQNEAQ (reference sequence). The CDR3 loop spans 13 amino acids. The V and J ends lost 2 bases and 5 bases, in that order; junction bases with no gene match: 1. The CDR3 DNA reads TGTGCCAGCAGCTTAACAGGGGGTGAGACCCAGTACTTC. Amino acid sequence: CASSLTGGETQYF.

This clone was seen just once. The V call is TRBV7-2, the J call TRBJ2-4, with D hard to call. V gave up 1 base and J gave up 6 bases, with 10 bases separating them. Germline V CDR1 and CDR2: SGHTA, FQGNSA. This CDR3 has 14 amino acids. The DNA of the CDR3 is TGTGCCAGCAGCTTAGGGGTGACTGGAAACATTCAGTACTTC. This codes for CASSLGVTGNIQYF.

This chain uses TRBV7-9 with TRBJ2-5, with D possibly TRBD1 on 5 matching bases. Trimming took off 1 base at V and 5 bases at J, with 11 bases between the two ends. The CDR3 has 14 amino acids. Per the germline V gene, CDR1 is SEHNR and CDR2 is FQNEAQ (reference sequence). The CDR3 coding sequence is TGTGCCAGCAGCTTAGTGGGGCGGTCGGAGACCCAGTACTTC. This codes for CASSLVGRSETQYF.

The CDR3 bases are TGTGCCAGCAGCGCACTAGGGCACTCTGGGGCCAACGTCCTGACTTTC. Its translation is CASSALGHSGANVLTF. The chain joins TRBV5-4 to TRBJ2-6; D possibly corresponds to TRBD2 (5 bases). Trimming stripped 4 bases from V and 0 bases from J, with 11 bases between. CDR3 size: 16 residues. The germline V gene has CDR1 SGHNT and CDR2 YYREEE (reference sequence).

The V gene is TRBV29-1, the J gene TRBJ1-6; D is uncertain. Trimming took off 3 bases at V and 1 base at J, with 16 bases between the two ends. The CDR3 spans 17 residues. Germline CDR1 reads SQVTM; CDR2 reads ANQGSEA. CDR3 in DNA: TGCAGCGTTGACCACCGCTATGGGAGGTCCTATAATTCACCCCTCCACTTT. Protein product: CSVDHRYGRSYNSPLHF.

The rearrangement uses TRBV7-2 and TRBJ2-3; weak D call: TRBD2 (5 bases). V lost 0 bases and J 4 bases, leaving 11 bases between the germline ends. From germline, CDR1 is SGHTA and CDR2 FQGNSA. The CDR3 contains 15 residues. The chain's CDR3 is CASSLALARADTQYF. The DNA for the CDR3 is TGTGCCAGCAGCTTAGCTCTAGCTAGGGCAGATACGCAGTATTTT.

The J gene is TRBJ1-6, the V gene TRBV6-5, with TRBD1 as a possible D gene (5 bases). The CDR3 has 14 amino acids. Germline loops: CDR1 MNHEY, CDR2 SVGAGI. The germline V and J ends were trimmed by 2 bases and 4 bases, with 6 bases remaining between them. The CDR3 nucleotides are TGTGCCAGCAGTTACGGGGCGTATAATTCACCCCTCCACTTT. Translated: CASSYGAYNSPLHF.

The gene calls are TRBV7-9 and TRBJ2-1, with 7 bases aligning to TRBD2. The germline V gene encodes CDR1 SEHNR and CDR2 FQNEAQ (reference sequence). V dropped 4 bases and J dropped 5; count of bases not matched to a gene: 8. The CDR3 consists of 15 residues. The CDR3 DNA is TGTGCCAGCAGCTCTGAGACTAGCAACAACAATGAGCAGTTCTTC. Translation gives CASSSETSNNNEQFF.

There are a few counts of this clone. The rearrangement joins TRBV19 to TRBJ2-3; TRBD2 might be the D (6 bases). Germline loops: CDR1 LNHDA, CDR2 SQIVND (reference sequence). The V gene lost 3 bases and the J gene lost 3 bases, with 10 bases spanning the gap. The CDR3 has 14 amino acids. The CDR3 nucleotides are TGTGCCAGTAGTATGATCGGGGGAACAGATACGCAGTATTTT. This sequence encodes CASSMIGGTDTQYF.